The rows below give T cell receptor beta chains drawn from one sample of a study of CD8 T cells in ankylosing spondylitis. TCRdb redid the calling of the 5' RACE reads with MiXCR, one entry per CDR3 protein. The profile shows 150,000 to 250,000 distinct CDR3 sequences, around 13% of them singletons. Sequencing used blood, either unsorted or a sorted T cell fraction (not recorded which). The receptors derive from a male donor with ankylosing spondylitis or in good health (not recorded which). The CDR3 runs from the conserved cysteine through the conserved F or W. The D gene is left open where the match is weak. Clone size is not always given. Where it is, it says once, few, many or a class for expanded clones.

.,.,TRBJ2-1,TRBV15,CATSTSLGLGGVFF,TGTGCCACCAGCACTTCGTTAGGGCTAGGGGGGGTGTTCTTC
.,.,TRBJ2-3,TRBV4-1,CASSQDGSTDTQYF,TGCGCCAGCAGCCAAGATGGGTCCACAGATACGCAGTATTTT
.,TRBD2,TRBJ2-2,TRBV7-6,CASSLESSGRYAGELFF,TGTGCCAGCAGCTTAGAGAGTAGCGGGAGGTACGCCGGGGAGCTGTTTTTT
.,.,TRBJ2-7,TRBV7-9,CASSFGTPYEQYF,TGTGCCAGCAGCTTCGGGACGCCTTACGAGCAGTACTTC
few,TRBD2,TRBJ2-7,TRBV29-1,CSVVLAGVIYEQYF,TGCAGCGTTGTACTAGCGGGAGTGATCTACGAGCAGTACTTC
.,.,TRBJ1-1,TRBV10-3,CATLPAGVAEAFF,TGTGCCACTCTCCCGGCCGGGGTCGCTGAAGCTTTCTTT
few,.,TRBJ2-7,TRBV24-1,CATSDPLVRGGKGRNEQYF,TGTGCCACCAGTGACCCCCTGGTCAGGGGGGGAAAAGGAAGGAACGAGCAGTACTTC
few,.,TRBJ1-2,TRBV10-2,CASSDSSGYTF,TGCGCCAGCAGTGATAGTTCCGGCTACACCTTC
few,TRBD1,TRBJ1-1,TRBV7-9,CASSYGQVGAFF,TGTGCCAGCAGCTATGGACAGGTGGGAGCTTTCTTT
.,TRBD2,TRBJ2-7,TRBV7-2,CASSLAPPGGEPYEQYF,TGTGCCAGCAGCTTAGCTCCTCCTGGGGGGGAACCCTACGAGCAGTACTTC
.,TRBD2,TRBJ2-3,TRBV12-3/TRBV12-4,CASSFALAGGSSTDTQYF,TGTGCCAGCAGTTTCGCACTAGCGGGGGGCTCTAGCACAGATACGCAGTATTTT
few,.,TRBJ2-7,TRBV30,CAWSVSYEQYF,TGTGCCTGGAGTGTTAGCTACGAGCAGTACTTC
few,.,TRBJ1-5,TRBV29-1,CSVELDGGSQPQHF,TGCAGCGTTGAATTAGACGGGGGCTCTCAGCCCCAGCATTTT
.,.,TRBJ2-1,TRBV7-4,CASSLGGRKVLAFYNEQFF,TGTGCCAGCAGCTTAGGGGGGCGTAAGGTACTAGCGTTTTACAATGAGCAGTTCTTC
few,.,TRBJ2-3,TRBV5-5,CASSLALRDRTRDTQYF,TGTGCCAGCAGCTTGGCCCTGCGGGACCGAACGAGGGATACGCAGTATTTT
few,TRBD2,TRBJ2-1,TRBV5-5,CASSLASGGPSSYNEQFF,TGTGCCAGCAGCTTGGCCAGCGGGGGCCCCAGCTCCTACAATGAGCAGTTCTTC
few,.,TRBJ2-1,TRBV27,CASGGLMDEQFF,TGTGCCAGCGGGGGACTTATGGATGAGCAGTTCTTC
many,.,TRBJ2-3,TRBV6-4,CASSDSAGSTDTQYF,TGTGCCAGCAGTGACTCGGCAGGGAGCACAGATACGCAGTATTTT
few,TRBD2,TRBJ2-3,TRBV4-1,CASSHQRGEEDTQYF,TGCGCCAGCAGCCACCAACGGGGGGAGGAAGATACGCAGTATTTT
.,.,TRBJ2-5,TRBV9,CASSVGDETYQETQYF,TGTGCCAGCAGCGTGGGGGACGAGACTTACCAAGAGACCCAGTACTTC
few,.,TRBJ2-7,TRBV14,CASSQGYSYEQYF,TGTGCCAGCAGCCAAGGTTATTCCTACGAGCAGTACTTC
.,.,TRBJ1-1,TRBV30,CAWSVSVNTEAFF,TGTGCCTGGAGTGTGTCAGTGAACACTGAAGCTTTCTTT
.,TRBD1,TRBJ1-1,TRBV12-3/TRBV12-4,CASSLDRGYGEAFF,TGTGCCAGCAGTTTAGACAGGGGATACGGTGAAGCTTTCTTT
few,TRBD1,TRBJ2-7,TRBV20-1,CSATSDRGPYEQYF,TGCAGTGCTACTTCAGACAGGGGGCCCTACGAGCAGTACTTC
.,.,TRBJ2-5,TRBV5-1,CASSLLGGEETQYF,TGCGCCAGCAGCTTGCTTGGGGGCGAAGAGACCCAGTACTTC
few,.,TRBJ1-1,TRBV12-3/TRBV12-4,CASIFTGLDEAFF,TGTGCCAGCATCTTTACAGGGTTGGATGAAGCTTTCTTT
.,TRBD2,TRBJ2-1,TRBV5-6,CASSLVGLAGGGDNEQFF,TGTGCCAGCAGCTTGGTCGGCCTAGCGGGGGGCGGGGACAATGAGCAGTTCTTC
many,.,TRBJ2-1,TRBV4-1,CASSQDPYGLDEQFF,TGCGCCAGCAGCCAAGATCCGTATGGGTTGGATGAGCAGTTCTTC
.,TRBD1,TRBJ2-7,TRBV2,CASRDRDYEQYF,TGTGCCAGCAGGGACAGGGACTACGAGCAGTACTTC
.,TRBD2,TRBJ2-3,TRBV12-3/TRBV12-4,CASSSRGLAPDTQYF,TGTGCCAGCAGTTCCCGGGGACTAGCTCCAGATACGCAGTATTTT
few,TRBD2,TRBJ2-1,TRBV12-3/TRBV12-4,CASSLAGGPGEQFF,TGTGCCAGCAGTTTGGCGGGAGGGCCAGGGGAGCAGTTCTTC
few,.,TRBJ1-1,TRBV25-1,CASSWGRTEAFF,TGTGCCAGCAGTTGGGGCAGAACTGAAGCTTTCTTT
few,.,TRBJ1-1,TRBV6-5,CASISLGGGTEAFF,TGTGCCAGCATTTCCCTTGGGGGGGGCACTGAAGCTTTCTTT